These 2 T cell receptor beta chains originate from one sample sequenced in a study of cytomegalovirus exposure and HLA in healthy donors. Both 60 Vbeta primers and 13 Jbeta primers went into the PCR. Assay: immunoSEQ multiplex PCR; the TCRdb copy retains only in-frame clones and omits some. The repertoire includes about 130,000 clones, less than 80% of them detected once, and around 4% sits in the top ten. The material sequenced was PBMCs. These TCRs come from a man aged 30 to 39 in good health and CMV-seronegative.

The chain couples TRBV9 to TRBJ2-1; 8 positions match TRBD2. This CDR3 spans 16 amino acids. CDR1 and CDR2 from the germline V gene are SGDLS and YYNGEE. The V segment lost 0 bases and the J segment 0 bases; nucleotides outside the gene matches: 2. CDR3 loop: CASSVVAGGSYNEQFF. The CDR3 region has the DNA TGTGCCAGCAGCGTAGTCGCGGGGGGCTCCTACAATGAGCAGTTCTTC.

This clone came up once. The chain employs TRBV5-1 and TRBJ2-7, with TRBD2 identical over 7 bases. The CDR3 extends over 15 amino acids. In germline, CDR1 is SGHRS, CDR2 YFSETQ. V lost 4 bases, J lost 0 bases, and 7 bases stayed unmatched. The CDR3 DNA sequence: TGCGCCAGCAGCCGCGTGGGGGGGTACTCCTACGAGCAGTACTTC. The encoded protein is CASSRVGGYSYEQYF.